This TCR beta chain was sequenced for a study of cytomegalovirus exposure and HLA in healthy donors. Whole-study results and caveats: In vitro, three CMV-associated chains proved specific for CMV antigens. Later on, an analysis showed TCR association rates differing by HLA locus, with DRB1 the most and HLA-C the fewest.

Primers included in the PCR were 60 Vbeta and 13 Jbeta primers. Produced via immunoSEQ multiplex PCR; TCRdb's table is partial and in-frame only. This sample yields 90,000 to 150,000 clones, of which about 73% are seen a single time; roughly 3.1% belongs to the top ten. Remarks on this clone: Its specificity is unknown.

The CDR3 contains 15 residues. Germline assignment: CDR1 SGHTA and CDR2 FQGNSA. V shed 3 bases, J shed 1 base, and the junction held 0 bases outside the gene matches. The source is a young woman in good health and CMV-seropositive. Input material: PBMCs. The genes are TRBV7-2 and TRBJ2-3; TRBD2 matches at 11 bases. The CDR3 reads CASSFSGGGTDTQYF. For the CDR3, the DNA is TGTGCCAGCAGCTTTAGCGGGGGGGGCACAGATACGCAGTATTTT.